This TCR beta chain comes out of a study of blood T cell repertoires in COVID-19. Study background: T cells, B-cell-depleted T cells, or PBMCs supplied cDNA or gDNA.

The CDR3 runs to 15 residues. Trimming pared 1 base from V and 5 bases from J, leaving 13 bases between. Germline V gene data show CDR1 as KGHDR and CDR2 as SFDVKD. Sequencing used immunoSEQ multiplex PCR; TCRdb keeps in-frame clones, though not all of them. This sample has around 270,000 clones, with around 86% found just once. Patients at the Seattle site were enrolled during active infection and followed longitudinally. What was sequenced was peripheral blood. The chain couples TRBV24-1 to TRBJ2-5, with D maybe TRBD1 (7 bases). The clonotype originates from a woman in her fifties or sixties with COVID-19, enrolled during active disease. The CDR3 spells CATSDLSGGRETQYF. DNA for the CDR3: TGTGCCACCAGTGATTTATCAGGGGGGCGGGAGACCCAGTACTTC.